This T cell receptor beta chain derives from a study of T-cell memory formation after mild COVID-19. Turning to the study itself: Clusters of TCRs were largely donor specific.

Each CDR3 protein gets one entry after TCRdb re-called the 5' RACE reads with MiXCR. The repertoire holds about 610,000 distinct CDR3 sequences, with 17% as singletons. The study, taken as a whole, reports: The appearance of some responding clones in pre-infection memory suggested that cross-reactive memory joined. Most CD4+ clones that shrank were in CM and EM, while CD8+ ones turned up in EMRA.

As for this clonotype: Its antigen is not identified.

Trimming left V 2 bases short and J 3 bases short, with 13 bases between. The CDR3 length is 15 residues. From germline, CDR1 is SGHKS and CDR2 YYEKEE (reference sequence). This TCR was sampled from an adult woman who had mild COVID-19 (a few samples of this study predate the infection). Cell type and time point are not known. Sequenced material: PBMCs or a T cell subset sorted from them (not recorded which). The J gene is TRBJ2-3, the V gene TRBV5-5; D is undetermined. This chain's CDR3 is CASSLGVRQTDTQYF. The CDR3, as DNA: TGTGCCAGCAGCTTAGGCGTCCGGCAAACAGATACGCAGTATTTT.